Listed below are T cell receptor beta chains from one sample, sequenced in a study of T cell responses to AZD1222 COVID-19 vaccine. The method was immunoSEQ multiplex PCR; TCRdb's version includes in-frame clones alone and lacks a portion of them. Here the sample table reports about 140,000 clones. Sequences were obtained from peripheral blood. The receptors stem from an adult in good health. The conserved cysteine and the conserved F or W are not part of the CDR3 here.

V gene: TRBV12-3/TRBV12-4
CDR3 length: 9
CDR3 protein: ASSRGGPQD

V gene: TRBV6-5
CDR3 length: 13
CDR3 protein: ASSRDRGANQPQH

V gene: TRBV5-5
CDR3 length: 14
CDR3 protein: ASSSTTPRSTDTQY

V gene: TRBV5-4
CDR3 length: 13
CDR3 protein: ASSLEGILSSPLH

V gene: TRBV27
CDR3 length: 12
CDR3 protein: ASSLWGTQETQY

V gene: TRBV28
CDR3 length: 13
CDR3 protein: ASSSGWGPTDTQY

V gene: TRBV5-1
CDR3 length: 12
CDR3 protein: ASRAPLESTEAF

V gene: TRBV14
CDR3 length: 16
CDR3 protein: ASSQRRGGGLRTDTQY

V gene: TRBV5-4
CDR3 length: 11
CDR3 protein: ASKNWNVDQQY

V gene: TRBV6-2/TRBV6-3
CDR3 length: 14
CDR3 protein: ASSYSSDRNPNGYT

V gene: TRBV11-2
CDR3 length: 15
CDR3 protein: ASSPGGGLFSNQPQH

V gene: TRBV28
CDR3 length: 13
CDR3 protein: ASRPFGVGGTEAF

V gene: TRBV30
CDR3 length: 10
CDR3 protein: AWKPVNTEAF

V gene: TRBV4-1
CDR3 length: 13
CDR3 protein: ASSQPGQGNTEAF

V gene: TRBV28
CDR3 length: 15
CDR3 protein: ASSPPRSGQWNEKLF

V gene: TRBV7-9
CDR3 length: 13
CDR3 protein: ASSFVGQRNSPLH

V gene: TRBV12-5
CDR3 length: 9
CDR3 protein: ASAGGGPAF

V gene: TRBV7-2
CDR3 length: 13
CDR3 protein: ASSLFRGANYGYT

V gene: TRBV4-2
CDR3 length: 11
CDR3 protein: ASSLPATGELF

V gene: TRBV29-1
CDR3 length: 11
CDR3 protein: SVGLAVAGEQF

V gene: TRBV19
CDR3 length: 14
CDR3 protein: ASSITDPSSYNEQF

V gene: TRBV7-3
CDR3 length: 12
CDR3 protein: ASSFAGGGDTQY

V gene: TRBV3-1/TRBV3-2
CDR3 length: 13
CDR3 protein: ASSQDGRTFDTIY

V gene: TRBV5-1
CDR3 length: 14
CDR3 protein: ASSLATGVGSYGYT

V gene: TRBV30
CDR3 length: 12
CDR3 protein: AWSVHGGAGELF

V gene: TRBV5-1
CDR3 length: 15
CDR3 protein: ASSLELAGTSTDTQY

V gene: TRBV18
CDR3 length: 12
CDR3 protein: ASSPGGTNEKLF

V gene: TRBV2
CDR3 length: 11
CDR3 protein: ASSLAGDQPQH

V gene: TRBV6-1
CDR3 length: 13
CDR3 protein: ASSEAGTGGMAQY

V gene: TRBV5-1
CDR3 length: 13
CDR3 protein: ASSPGTGGNQPQH

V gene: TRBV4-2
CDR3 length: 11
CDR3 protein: ASSQDIGTGYT

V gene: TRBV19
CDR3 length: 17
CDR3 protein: ASSIRGRQGSSVTDTQY

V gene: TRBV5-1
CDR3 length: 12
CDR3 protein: ASSLAGGGETQY

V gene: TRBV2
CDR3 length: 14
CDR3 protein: ASSVDRSSYNSPLH

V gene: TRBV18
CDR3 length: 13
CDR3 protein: ASSPSGASGLNYT

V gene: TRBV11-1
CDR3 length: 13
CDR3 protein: ASSFGTGGVTEAF

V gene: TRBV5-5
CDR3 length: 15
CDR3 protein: ASSLEHPGGKGETQY

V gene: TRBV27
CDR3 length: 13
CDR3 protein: ASSLTGQGTYEQY

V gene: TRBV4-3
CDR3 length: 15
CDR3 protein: ASSQDSGTVYSGELF

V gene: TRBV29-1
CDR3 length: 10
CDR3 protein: SVGSGAQPQH

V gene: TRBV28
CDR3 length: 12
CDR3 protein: ASSPGGGRVGYT

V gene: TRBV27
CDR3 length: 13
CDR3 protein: ASSRKQGANEKLF

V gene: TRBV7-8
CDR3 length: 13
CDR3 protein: ASSLNVNGNSPLH

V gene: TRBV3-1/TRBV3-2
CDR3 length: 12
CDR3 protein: ASSQESREAGYT

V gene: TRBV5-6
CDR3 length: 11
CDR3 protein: ASSLRGRAEAF

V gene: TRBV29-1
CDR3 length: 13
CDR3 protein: SVVGIAGSQETQY

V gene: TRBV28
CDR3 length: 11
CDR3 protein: ASSLGRAGGYT

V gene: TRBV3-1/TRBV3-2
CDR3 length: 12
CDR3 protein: ASRKQGDNYGYT

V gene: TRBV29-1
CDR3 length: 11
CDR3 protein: SVRAGGPYEQY

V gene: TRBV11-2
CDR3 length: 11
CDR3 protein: ASSPPGAHGYT

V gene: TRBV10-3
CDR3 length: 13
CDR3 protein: AISDLAGGTGELF

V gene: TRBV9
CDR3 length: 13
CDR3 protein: ASSVAGQGANGYT

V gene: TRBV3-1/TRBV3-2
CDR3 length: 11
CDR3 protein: ASSLIDGGALF